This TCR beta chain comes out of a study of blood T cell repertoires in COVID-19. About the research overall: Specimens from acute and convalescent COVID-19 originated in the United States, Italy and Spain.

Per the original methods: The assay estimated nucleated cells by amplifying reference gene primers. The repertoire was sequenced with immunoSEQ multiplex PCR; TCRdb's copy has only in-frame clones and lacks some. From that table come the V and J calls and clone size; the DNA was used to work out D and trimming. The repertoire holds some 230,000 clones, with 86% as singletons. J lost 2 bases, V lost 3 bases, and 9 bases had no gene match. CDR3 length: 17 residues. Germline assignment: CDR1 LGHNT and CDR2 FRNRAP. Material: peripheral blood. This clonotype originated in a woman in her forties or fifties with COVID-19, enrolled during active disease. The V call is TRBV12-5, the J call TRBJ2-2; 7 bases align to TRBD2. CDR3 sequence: CASGFPSQRGNTGELFF. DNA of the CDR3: TGTGCTAGTGGTTTCCCCTCCCAGCGGGGTAACACCGGGGAGCTGTTTTTT.